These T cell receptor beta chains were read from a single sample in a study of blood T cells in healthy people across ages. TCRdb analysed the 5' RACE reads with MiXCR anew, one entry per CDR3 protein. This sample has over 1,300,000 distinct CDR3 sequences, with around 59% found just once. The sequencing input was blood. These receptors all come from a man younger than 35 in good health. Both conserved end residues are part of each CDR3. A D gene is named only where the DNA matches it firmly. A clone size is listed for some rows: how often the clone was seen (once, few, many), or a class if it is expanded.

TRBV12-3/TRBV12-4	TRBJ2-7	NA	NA	TGTGCCAGCAGTGTCGCCGAACATACCTACGAGCAGTACTTC	CASSVAEHTYEQYF
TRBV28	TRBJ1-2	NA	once	TGTGCCAGCAACCGGGGACGGAACTATGGCTACACCTTC	CASNRGRNYGYTF
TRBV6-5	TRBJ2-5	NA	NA	TGTGCCAGCAGTTACTCTGGTTGGGGTCAGGAGCAGTACTTC	CASSYSGWGQEQYF
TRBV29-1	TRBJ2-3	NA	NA	TGCAGCCGGAGGGGGGCCGGGAGCACAGATACGCAGTATTTT	CSRRGAGSTDTQYF
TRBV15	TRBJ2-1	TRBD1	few	TGTGCCACCATGGTCGACAGGGGATTTGGCAATGAGCAGTTCTTC	CATMVDRGFGNEQFF
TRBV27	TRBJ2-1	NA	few	TGTGCCAGCAGTTTATACGACCTGGATGAGCAGTTCTTC	CASSLYDLDEQFF
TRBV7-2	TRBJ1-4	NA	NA	TGTGCCACAAGGATGGGGGGGAATGAAAAACTGTTTTTT	CATRMGGNEKLFF
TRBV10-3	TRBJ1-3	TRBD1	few	TGTGCCATCAGAGCCGGGACAGGGTACCAGAGAAACACCATATATTTT	CAIRAGTGYQRNTIYF
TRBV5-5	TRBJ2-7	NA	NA	TGTGCCAGCAGCGCGGTCCCCTACGAGCAGTACTTC	CASSAVPYEQYF
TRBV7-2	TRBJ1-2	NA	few	TGTGCCAGCAGCTTAGGGCTTGGAGGACGCGGCTATGGCTACACCTTC	CASSLGLGGRGYGYTF
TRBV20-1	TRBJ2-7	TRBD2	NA	TGCAGTGCTAGAGCACGACTAGCGGGATCCTTGGTGACCCAGTACTTT	CSARARLAGSLVTQYF
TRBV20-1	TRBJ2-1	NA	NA	TGCAGTGCTAGAGTTGGTGTACTGAGCTCCTACAATGAGCAGTTCTTC	CSARVGVLSSYNEQFF
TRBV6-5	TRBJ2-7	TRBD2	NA	TGTGCCAGCAGTTACGGGGCGGGGGGCTTCTACGAGCAGTACTTC	CASSYGAGGFYEQYF
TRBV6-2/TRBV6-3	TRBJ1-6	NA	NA	TGTGCCAGCCGCTCGGGTCTTCATAATTCACCCCTCCACTTT	CASRSGLHNSPLHF
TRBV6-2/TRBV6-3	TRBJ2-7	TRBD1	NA	TGTGCCAGCAGTCCCCGGGACAGGATCACCTACGAGCAGTACTTC	CASSPRDRITYEQYF
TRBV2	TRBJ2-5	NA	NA	TGTGCCAGCAGTAACCTCAACAGGGTCTCGGAGACCCAGTACTTC	CASSNLNRVSETQYF
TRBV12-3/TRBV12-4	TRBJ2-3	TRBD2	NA	TGTGCCAGCAATAGAGCGGGAGTCGGGTCAGATACGCAGTATTTT	CASNRAGVGSDTQYF